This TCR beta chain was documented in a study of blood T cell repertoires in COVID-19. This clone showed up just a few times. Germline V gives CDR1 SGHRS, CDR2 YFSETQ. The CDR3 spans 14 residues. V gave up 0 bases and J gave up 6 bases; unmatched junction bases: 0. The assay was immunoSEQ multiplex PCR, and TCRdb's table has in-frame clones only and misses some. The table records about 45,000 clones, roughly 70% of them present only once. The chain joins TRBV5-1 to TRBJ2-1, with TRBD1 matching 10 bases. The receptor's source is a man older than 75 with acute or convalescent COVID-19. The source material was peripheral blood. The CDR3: CASSLGTGGNEQFF. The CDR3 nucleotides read TGCGCCAGCAGCTTGGGGACAGGGGGCAATGAGCAGTTCTTC.